The T cell receptor beta chain under discussion was sequenced for a study of spatial heterogeneity in lung cancer. Looking at the study overall: Sequences of the beta chain were consistently detected in greater numbers than alpha-chain sequences.

A note on this clonotype: The antigen is not known.

On each TCR cDNA molecule, a unique molecular identifier was present. In TCRdb, the 5' RACE reads were re-called with MiXCR into one record per CDR3 protein. The sample includes about 18,000 distinct CDR3 sequences, roughly 6.5% of them seen just once. Indicated time point: sample taken at primary tumor resection. There were around 72 donors, all of them untreated patients with early-stage non-small cell lung cancer. Sequencing was performed on whole RNA extracted from tumor and nontumor lung tissue, or from frozen PBMC, and the material was left unsorted. The CDR3 contains 13 residues. Germline loops: CDR1 SQVTM, CDR2 ANQGSEA. The germline V and J ends were trimmed by 4 bases and 8 bases, with 15 bases remaining between them. Study-wide results and caveats: It was found that expanded intratumoral alpha and beta TCR counts tracked tumor mutation counts.

The sequenced sample was lung tumor tissue, obtained at surgery. The source is a female donor with early-stage non-small cell lung cancer. The V gene is TRBV29-1, the J gene TRBJ2-1, with D possibly being TRBD2 (5 bases). CDR3 in DNA: TGCAGCGTTGCGGTCAGGTCGAGGGATGAGCAGTTCTTC. As protein: CSVAVRSRDEQFF.